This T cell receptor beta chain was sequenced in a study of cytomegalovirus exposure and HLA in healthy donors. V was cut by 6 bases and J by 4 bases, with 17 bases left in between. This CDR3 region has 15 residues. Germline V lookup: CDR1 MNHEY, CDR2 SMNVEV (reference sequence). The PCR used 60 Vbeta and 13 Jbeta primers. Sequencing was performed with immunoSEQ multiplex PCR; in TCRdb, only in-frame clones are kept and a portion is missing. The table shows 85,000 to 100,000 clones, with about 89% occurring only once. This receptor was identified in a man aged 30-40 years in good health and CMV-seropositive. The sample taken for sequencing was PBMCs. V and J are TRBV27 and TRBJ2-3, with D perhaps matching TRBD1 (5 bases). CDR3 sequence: CASSKGAIWADTQYF. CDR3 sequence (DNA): TGTGCCAGCAGCAAAGGGGCGATCTGGGCAGATACGCAGTATTTT.